The 28 T cell receptor beta chains below come from one sample, sequenced in a study of blood T cell repertoires in COVID-19. Profiling relied on immunoSEQ multiplex PCR, and the TCRdb table lists in-frame clones only, not all of them. The sample gives under 110,000 clones, roughly 86% of which show up once; 9.5% to 13% is in the top ten. Sequences were obtained from peripheral blood. These receptors all come from a woman aged 25-40 years with acute or convalescent COVID-19.

The V gene is TRBV28, the J gene TRBJ1-1; no clear D gene. Germline V gene data show CDR1 as MDHEN and CDR2 as SYDVKM. CDR3 length equals 13 residues. Trimming shortened V by 3 bases and J by 2 bases, and 7 bases separated the two germline ends. Here the CDR3 DNA reads TGTGCCAGCAGTTTTAGTCTTAACACTGAAGCTTTCTTT. Its translation: CASSFSLNTEAFF.

This clone came up once. The chain is built from TRBV7-9 and TRBJ2-2; 7 bases fit TRBD2. The CDR3 consists of 15 residues. The germline V gene has CDR1 SEHNR and CDR2 FQNEAQ (reference sequence). Trimming at V came to 5 bases and at J to 3 bases, leaving 6 bases not matched to a gene. CDR3 region: CASSPRRGDTGELFF. DNA of the CDR3: TGTGCCAGCAGCCCTCGACGGGGGGACACCGGGGAGCTGTTTTTT.

The chain has TRBV18 and TRBJ2-5; D might be TRBD1 (5 bases). This CDR3 region has 14 residues. With 2 bases removed from V and 0 bases from J, the gap between germline ends came to 7 bases. From germline, CDR1 is KGHSH and CDR2 LQKENI. The CDR3 sequence: CASSPAGNQETQYF. CDR3 DNA sequence: TGTGCCAGCTCACCAGCAGGGAACCAAGAGACCCAGTACTTC.

This chain connects TRBV6-5 to TRBJ2-1; the match to TRBD2 covers 9 bases. The CDR3 has 14 amino acids. Germline assignment: CDR1 MNHEY and CDR2 SVGAGI. V lost 7 bases and J lost 8; bases outside the gene matches: 9. CDR3 amino acids: CASKISGGRDEQFF. In DNA form, the CDR3 reads TGTGCCAGCAAAATTAGCGGGGGCCGCGATGAGCAGTTCTTC.

The rearrangement joins TRBV6-5 to TRBJ2-7, with a tentative D call TRBD1 (6 bases). Germline V lookup: CDR1 MNHEY, CDR2 SVGAGI. CDR3 length: 15 residues. V was clipped by 2 bases and J by 0 bases, with 11 bases between them. This CDR3 is CASSYVQGSSYEQYF. DNA of the CDR3: TGTGCCAGCAGTTACGTGCAGGGGAGCTCCTACGAGCAGTACTTC.

The count of this clone is one. This sequence joins TRBV12-3 or TRBV12-4 and TRBJ1-1; 10 bases agree with TRBD1. Trimming cost V 5 bases and J 8 bases; bases outside gene matches: 5. The CDR3 totals 13 residues. The chain's CDR3 is CASSRDRGLEAFF. The CDR3 DNA is TGTGCCAGCAGTCGCGACAGGGGGCTAGAAGCTTTCTTT.

The rearrangement joins TRBV29-1 to TRBJ1-2; D perhaps matches TRBD1 (5 bases). CDR3 size: 12 residues. Germline CDR1 and CDR2: SQVTM and ANQGSEA. The CDR3 nucleotides read TGCGGGGCCTTAAGATCCTTGGATGGCTACACCTTC. It specifies CGALRSLDGYTF.

The J gene is TRBJ1-2, the V gene TRBV9; no clear D gene. Germline loops: CDR1 SGDLS, CDR2 YYNGEE. The CDR3 is made up of 14 amino acids. Trimming took off 0 bases at V and 4 bases at J, with 10 bases between the two ends. CDR3 bases: TGTGCCAGCAGCGTAGAGCCGCGGAGCTATGGCTACACCTTC. Residues: CASSVEPRSYGYTF.

This chain links TRBV6-5 with TRBJ2-7, with a tentative D call TRBD1 (6 bases). The CDR3 sequence is 14 residues long. The V and J ends lost 10 bases and 2 bases respectively, with 18 bases between them. Germline CDR1 MNHEY, CDR2 SVGAGI. The CDR3 DNA is TGTGCCATCACCTCCGACAGGCCTCCCTACGAGCAGTACTTC. Translation gives CAITSDRPPYEQYF.

The V call is TRBV6-1, the J call TRBJ2-1, with 9 bases fitting TRBD1. The V segment lost 1 base and the J segment 6 bases; nucleotides outside the gene matches: 4. The germline V gene encodes CDR1 MNHNS and CDR2 SASEGT. CDR3 length equals 15 residues. CDR3 loop: CASSEGTGAVNEQFF. The CDR3 DNA reads as TGTGCCAGCAGTGAAGGGACAGGGGCCGTCAATGAGCAGTTCTTC.

This rearrangement joins TRBV6-5 to TRBJ1-1; D is unclear. V lost 7 bases to trimming and J lost 1 base, with 13 bases between them. CDR3 length: 14 amino acids. CDR1 is MNHEY, CDR2 SVGAGI, per germline. The CDR3 protein is CASTPAAGNTEAFF. In DNA form, the CDR3 reads TGTGCCAGCACTCCGGCGGCGGGGAACACTGAAGCTTTCTTT.

The CDR3 region is CASSVGQGVKNTIYF. For the CDR3, the DNA is TGTGCCAGCAGTGTTGGGCAGGGCGTGAAAAACACCATATATTTT. The V call is TRBV2, the J call TRBJ1-3, with D possibly TRBD1 on 5 matching bases. The length of the CDR3 is 15 residues. Germline values: CDR1 SNHLY, CDR2 FYNNEI. V was shortened by 4 bases and J by 6 bases, with 16 bases between the two germline ends.

V and J are TRBV28 and TRBJ2-1; D perhaps matches TRBD1 (6 bases). Trimming stripped 4 bases from V and 6 bases from J, with 16 bases between. Germline CDR1 and CDR2: MDHEN and SYDVKM. The CDR3 is 15 residues long. CDR3 sequence: CASSSSGTNINEQFF. The CDR3 DNA follows: TGTGCCAGCAGTTCTTCCGGGACAAACATCAATGAGCAGTTCTTC.

V and J are TRBV15 and TRBJ2-7, with TRBD1 as a possible D gene (6 bases). V was shortened by 5 bases and J by 0 bases, with 14 bases between the two germline ends. In germline, CDR1 is LNHNV, CDR2 YYDKDF (reference sequence). CDR3 length equals 15 residues. CDR3 region: CATSGSRGVSYEQYF. CDR3 sequence (DNA): TGTGCCACCAGCGGAAGCAGGGGAGTCTCCTACGAGCAGTACTTC. Using reference TRBV15 and TRBJ2-7 for the parts outside the CDR3, the full variable domain is DAMVIQNPRYQVTQFGKPVTLSCSQTLNHNVMYWYQQKSSQAPKLLFHYYDKDFNNEADTPDNFQSRRPNTSFCFLDIRSPGLGDTAMYLCATSGSRGVSYEQYFGPGTRLTVT.

V and J are TRBV7-9 and TRBJ1-2, with D possibly matching TRBD1 (5 bases). V dropped 5 bases and J dropped 5 bases, with 27 bases sitting between them. The CDR3 has 18 residues. Per germline, CDR1 SEHNR and CDR2 FQNEAQ (reference sequence). CDR3 DNA sequence: TGTGCCAGCAGCATCCTGGAGGGGACGAGACCGAAGATATATGGCTACACCTTC. Its translation: CASSILEGTRPKIYGYTF. The entire variable domain, with the rest obtained from reference TRBV7-9 and TRBJ1-2, is as follows: DTGVSQNPRHKITKRGQNVTFRCDPISEHNRLYWYRQTLGQGPEFLTYFQNEAQLEKSRLLSDRFSAERPKGSFSTLEIQRTEQGDSAMYLCASSILEGTRPKIYGYTFGSGTRLTVV.

This chain joins TRBV19 and TRBJ1-6; 8 bases line up with TRBD1. The V gene end was trimmed by 5 bases and the J gene end by 9 bases; junction bases not matched to a gene: 9. This CDR3 contains 15 residues. Germline assignment: CDR1 LNHDA and CDR2 SQIVND (reference sequence). The CDR3 is CASSAQQGESSPLHF. In nucleotides, the CDR3 is TGTGCCAGTAGTGCTCAACAGGGGGAGAGTTCACCCCTCCACTTT.

The chain couples TRBV11-2 to TRBJ2-3, with 11 positions matching TRBD2. Looked up from germline, CDR1 is SGHAT and CDR2 is FQNNGV. CDR3 length: 17 residues. The trim removed 4 bases at V and 2 bases at J, leaving 8 bases unmatched. CDR3 bases: TGTGCCAGCAGCTGGGGGAGACTAGCGGGGCCCACAGATACGCAGTATTTT. Translation: CASSWGRLAGPTDTQYF.

The CDR3: CASSMDLRGQPQHF. The DNA for the CDR3 is TGTGCCAGTAGTATGGATCTTAGAGGTCAGCCCCAGCATTTT. This rearrangement joins TRBV19 to TRBJ1-5; D is uncertain. Per germline, CDR1 LNHDA and CDR2 SQIVND (reference sequence). CDR3 size: 14 residues. V was shortened by 3 bases and J by 6 bases, with 12 bases between the two germline ends.

The rearrangement uses TRBV27 and TRBJ2-7; 10 bases line up with TRBD2. Per germline, CDR1 MNHEY and CDR2 SMNVEV (reference sequence). This CDR3 region has 13 residues. V shed 5 bases, J shed 6 bases, and the junction held 4 bases outside the gene matches. Here the CDR3 reads CASSQGLASEQYF. For the CDR3, the DNA is TGTGCCAGCAGTCAGGGACTAGCGAGCGAGCAGTACTTC.

As DNA, the CDR3 is TGTGCCAGCAGCTTAAGGACAGGGGTTGAGCAGTACTTC. Translating it yields CASSLRTGVEQYF. This chain connects TRBV7-9 to TRBJ2-7; 9 bases are a match to TRBD1. V lost 2 bases to trimming and J lost 7 bases; unmatched junction nucleotides: 3. Per the germline V gene, CDR1 is SEHNR and CDR2 is FQNEAQ (reference sequence). CDR3 length: 13 residues.

This chain links TRBV18 with TRBJ2-2; 7 positions match TRBD2. Trimming cost V 6 bases and J 5 bases; bases outside gene matches: 3. This CDR3 is 13 amino acids long. Germline CDR1 reads KGHSH; CDR2 reads LQKENI. The CDR3 DNA sequence: TGTGCCAGCTCTCCGCGGGAGACCGGGGAGCTGTTTTTT. Translating gives CASSPRETGELFF.

V usage is TRBV4-1 and J usage is TRBJ1-5, with TRBD1 identical over 10 bases. V lost 3 bases to trimming and J lost 3 bases; unmatched junction nucleotides: 5. This CDR3 contains 16 residues. Germline V gene sequence: CDR1 MGHRA, CDR2 YSYEKL. CDR3: CASSHPTGGNNQPQHF. Here the CDR3 DNA reads TGCGCCAGCAGCCACCCGACAGGGGGCAACAATCAGCCCCAGCATTTT.

The chain carries TRBV19 and TRBJ1-5; 9 bases fit TRBD1. This CDR3 has 15 residues. Germline V CDR1 and CDR2: LNHDA, SQIVND (reference sequence). The J segment lost 4 bases and the V segment lost 1 base, leaving 2 bases of the junction unmatched. The CDR3 DNA is TGTGCCAGTAGTATAGGACAGGGGGGGAATCAGCCCCAGCATTTT. Its protein is CASSIGQGGNQPQHF.

CDR3 nucleotides: TGTGCCAGCAGTTTAAGTACAGGAACCACTGAAGCTTTCTTT. This sequence encodes CASSLSTGTTEAFF. The V and J genes are TRBV27 and TRBJ1-1, with a weak D call TRBD1 (5 bases). CDR1 and CDR2 from the germline V gene are MNHEY and SMNVEV (reference sequence). Trimming removed 2 bases from V and 4 bases from J, with 11 bases in between. The CDR3 totals 14 residues.

The chain recombines TRBV5-4 with TRBJ1-6; TRBD1 matches at 7 bases. J gave up 7 bases and V 6 bases, and 7 bases lay outside the gene matches. The CDR3 spans 14 residues. The germline V gene has CDR1 SGHNT and CDR2 YYREEE (reference sequence). CDR3 sequence: CASTRQGTNSPLHF. Here the CDR3 DNA reads TGTGCCAGCACCCGACAGGGCACAAATTCACCCCTCCACTTT.

The chain employs TRBV28 and TRBJ2-3; D unresolved. The CDR3 runs 11 residues. Trimming removed 6 bases at V and 6 bases at J, with 7 bases between. In germline, CDR1 is MDHEN, CDR2 SYDVKM. In DNA, the CDR3 is TGTGCCAGCAGCCCACGGGATACGCAGTATTTT. Protein sequence: CASSPRDTQYF.

CDR3 sequence (DNA): TGTGCCAGCAGTTTATCAGGGGCCGTGGGGCACTCCTATAATTCACCCCTCCACTTT. It codes for CASSLSGAVGHSYNSPLHF. The chain recombines TRBV27 with TRBJ1-6; weak D call: TRBD1 (5 bases). This CDR3 is 19 amino acids long. CDR1 MNHEY and CDR2 SMNVEV come from the germline V gene (reference sequence). Deletions cut 0 bases from V and 0 bases from J, with 15 bases between.

The CDR3 loop reads CASSSPNGVVNTEAFF. The CDR3 region has the DNA TGTGCCAGCAGTTCCCCGAACGGGGTCGTTAACACTGAAGCTTTCTTT. The chain is built from TRBV6-6 and TRBJ1-1; unclear D gene. This CDR3 is 16 amino acids long. Per germline, CDR1 MNHNY and CDR2 SVGAGI (reference sequence). Trimming removed 4 bases from V and 2 bases from J, with 17 bases in between.